Listed below are T cell receptor beta chains from one sample, sequenced in a study of patients and donors after allogeneic stem cell transplantation. TCRdb re-derived calls from the RT-PCR reads in MiXCR, one entry per CDR3 protein. This table has about a million distinct CDR3 sequences, approximately 18% appearing once. The sequencing input was blood, either unsorted or a sorted T cell fraction (not recorded which). These receptors were collected from a human donor who was either an allogeneic HSCT recipient or a stem cell or donor lymphocyte infusion donor (not recorded which). It is not recorded whose cells these are; they may come from a transplant donor. The CDR3 runs from the conserved cysteine through the conserved F or W. Each record gives: D gene, V gene, J gene, clone size, CDR3 protein, CDR3 DNA. The D gene is left open where the match is weak. Clone size is stated in some rows and not others, as once, few, many or a class when expanded.

D gene: TRBD1; V gene: TRBV20-1; J gene: TRBJ2-7; clone size: few; CDR3 protein: CSARSRDRGYEQYF; CDR3 DNA: TGCAGTGCTAGGTCCCGGGACAGGGGCTACGAGCAGTACTTC
D gene: -; V gene: TRBV24-1; J gene: TRBJ1-2; clone size: few; CDR3 protein: CATSDHRGNYGYTF; CDR3 DNA: TGTGCCACCAGTGACCATCGAGGTAACTATGGCTACACCTTC
D gene: -; V gene: TRBV12-3/TRBV12-4; J gene: TRBJ1-6; clone size: few; CDR3 protein: CASSPTGFSPLHF; CDR3 DNA: TGTGCCAGCAGTCCCACAGGGTTCTCACCCCTCCACTTT
D gene: TRBD1; V gene: TRBV7-9; J gene: TRBJ2-1; clone size: -; CDR3 protein: CASSPDRGRSSYNEQFF; CDR3 DNA: TGTGCCAGCAGCCCCGACAGGGGAAGGAGCTCCTACAATGAGCAGTTCTTC
D gene: -; V gene: TRBV12-3/TRBV12-4; J gene: TRBJ1-1; clone size: many; CDR3 protein: CASSLGELNTEAFF; CDR3 DNA: TGTGCCAGCAGTTTGGGGGAATTGAACACTGAAGCTTTCTTT
D gene: TRBD2; V gene: TRBV6-1; J gene: TRBJ2-2; clone size: few; CDR3 protein: CASRPGGGTGELFF; CDR3 DNA: TGTGCCAGCAGACCGGGGGGAGGTACCGGGGAGCTGTTTTTT
D gene: TRBD1; V gene: TRBV11-3; J gene: TRBJ1-1; clone size: -; CDR3 protein: CASSRGGQNTEAFF; CDR3 DNA: TGTGCCAGCAGCCGAGGGGGCCAGAACACTGAAGCTTTCTTT
D gene: -; V gene: TRBV27; J gene: TRBJ2-3; clone size: -; CDR3 protein: CASSFGSADTQYF; CDR3 DNA: TGTGCCAGCAGTTTCGGCTCAGCAGATACGCAGTATTTT
D gene: -; V gene: TRBV30; J gene: TRBJ2-3; clone size: -; CDR3 protein: CAWSVSLGTDTQYF; CDR3 DNA: TGTGCCTGGAGTGTATCGTTAGGCACAGATACGCAGTATTTT
D gene: -; V gene: TRBV9; J gene: TRBJ1-1; clone size: -; CDR3 protein: CASSGVGEKGNTEAFF; CDR3 DNA: TGTGCCAGCAGCGGAGTGGGGGAAAAGGGGAACACTGAAGCTTTCTTT
D gene: TRBD1; V gene: TRBV24-1; J gene: TRBJ2-3; clone size: few; CDR3 protein: CATDEGASDTQYF; CDR3 DNA: TGTGCCACCGACGAGGGGGCTTCTGATACGCAGTATTTT
D gene: -; V gene: TRBV30; J gene: TRBJ1-5; clone size: -; CDR3 protein: CACRENNQPQHF; CDR3 DNA: TGTGCCTGCCGGGAGAACAATCAGCCCCAGCATTTT
D gene: -; V gene: TRBV24-1; J gene: TRBJ2-3; clone size: -; CDR3 protein: CATSDLGADTQYF; CDR3 DNA: TGTGCCACCAGTGATCTTGGCGCAGATACGCAGTATTTT
D gene: TRBD2; V gene: TRBV29-1; J gene: TRBJ2-1; clone size: -; CDR3 protein: CSVAPGLAEQFF; CDR3 DNA: TGCAGCGTTGCCCCGGGACTAGCGGAGCAGTTCTTC
D gene: -; V gene: TRBV6-5; J gene: TRBJ2-7; clone size: -; CDR3 protein: CASSYSWNGYEQYF; CDR3 DNA: TGTGCCAGCAGTTACTCGTGGAATGGTTACGAGCAGTACTTC
D gene: -; V gene: TRBV4-1; J gene: TRBJ2-7; clone size: -; CDR3 protein: CASSQDSPYEQYF; CDR3 DNA: TGCGCCAGCAGCCAAGACTCTCCCTACGAGCAGTACTTC